These 5 T cell receptor beta chains were all obtained from the same sample, sequenced in a study of blood T cells in healthy people across ages. A J-beta primer mix and a sample-barcoded 5' primer were used in a second PCR of roughly 7 to 12 cycles. TCRdb re-derived calls from the 5' RACE reads in MiXCR, one entry per CDR3 protein. The profile shows over 500,000 distinct CDR3 sequences, 45% to 60% of them singletons. Sequenced material: blood. All receptors come from a woman at least 80 years old in good health.

This clonotype was detected ten times or more. The chain recombines TRBV6-6 with TRBJ1-2; 10 bases agree with TRBD1. This CDR3 comprises 13 residues. Trimming took 5 bases from V and 6 from J; bases not matched to a gene: 3. Per germline, CDR1 MNHNY and CDR2 SVGAGI (reference sequence). The CDR3 protein is CASSVGQGDGYTF. In DNA, the CDR3 is TGTGCCAGCAGTGTAGGACAGGGGGATGGCTACACCTTC.

Of note for this clonotype: Compared with germline, one end of the junction differs, possibly owing to a read error. The chain combines TRBV25-1 with TRBJ2-5, with D perhaps matching TRBD1 or TRBD2 (5 bases each). The CDR3 totals 15 residues. The V gene's germline CDR1 is MGHDK and CDR2 SYGVNS. The CDR3 loop reads CASSELGPGPETQYF. CDR3 in DNA: TGTGCTAGCAGTGAATTGGGGCCGGGACCAGAGACCCAGTACTTC.

This clonotype was counted at least ten times. The V call is TRBV5-1, the J call TRBJ2-1, with TRBD2 matching 7 bases. The germline V gene has CDR1 SGHRS and CDR2 YFSETQ. J was trimmed by 5 bases and V by 2 bases; bases with no gene match: 4. CDR3 size: 14 residues. The CDR3 here is CASSFGSGHNEQFF. As DNA, the CDR3 is TGCGCCAGCAGCTTTGGTAGCGGGCACAATGAGCAGTTCTTC.

This clonotype was found many times. CDR3 sequence: CASVGGDRGRDTQYF. CDR3 bases: TGTGCCAGCGTTGGCGGGGACAGGGGGCGAGATACGCAGTATTTT. The V call is TRBV28, the J call TRBJ2-3, with 12 positions matching TRBD1. CDR3 length equals 15 residues. CDR1 MDHEN and CDR2 SYDVKM come from the germline V gene. The junction had 8 bases not matched to a gene; V was cut back by 8 bases and J by 5 bases.

Regarding this clonotype: This may stem from a read error, because a much larger clone lies one nucleotide away. V gene TRBV7-3 combines with J gene TRBJ2-1; TRBD2 agrees at 11 bases. CDR3 size: 15 residues. The germline V gene encodes CDR1 SGHTA and CDR2 FQGTGA. CDR3 sequence (DNA): TGTGCCTGCAGCTTGGGACTAGCGGAAATCAATGAGCAGTTCTTC. This encodes CACSLGLAEINEQFF.